These 3 T cell receptor beta chains were all obtained from the same sample, sequenced in a study of cytomegalovirus exposure and HLA in healthy donors. With 60 Vbeta and 13 Jbeta primers, the PCR was carried out. Measured with immunoSEQ multiplex PCR; TCRdb has only the in-frame clones, and not every one. Seen here are around 130,000 clones, over 75% observed once, and the top ten hold 1.5%. Sample: PBMCs. All receptors derive from a woman younger than 30 in good health and CMV-seronegative.

This clone has more than one count but fewer than ten. The CDR3 loop reads CASSERGTGVTEAFF. The CDR3 coding sequence is TGTGCCAGCAGTGAGAGAGGGACAGGCGTCACTGAAGCTTTCTTT. The V gene is TRBV6-4, the J gene TRBJ1-1, with TRBD1 matching over 8 bases. The CDR3 covers 15 residues. CDR1 and CDR2 (germline): MRHNA, SNTAGT. After removal of 3 bases from V and 4 bases from J, the junction contained 7 bases not matched to a gene.

This clone was counted a few times. The chain is built from TRBV27 and TRBJ2-7; 8 bases agree with TRBD1. J lost 2 bases, V lost 7 bases, and 7 bases had no gene match. The CDR3 has 14 residues. The germline gives CDR1 MNHEY, CDR2 SMNVEV (reference sequence). The CDR3 region has the DNA TGTGCCAGCAATGCAGGGGGCCGACCCTACGAGCAGTACTTC. Translating gives CASNAGGRPYEQYF.

The chain employs TRBV19 and TRBJ1-1; maybe TRBD1 (5 bases). The CDR3 is 14 residues long. Per the germline V gene, CDR1 is LNHDA and CDR2 is SQIVND (reference sequence). Trimming stripped 3 bases from V and 1 base from J, with 9 bases between. The CDR3 bases are TGTGCCAGTAGTATCCGAGACAGGAACACTGAAGCTTTCTTT. Amino acids: CASSIRDRNTEAFF.